Below, one T cell receptor (beta chain) is given with its context. No cognate antigen has been identified for it. Base qualities are not at hand, and no much larger clone is one base apart. From each donor, a single peripheral blood sample of around 120 mL on average was drawn into heparinised tubes. A BD FACSAria II and a panel including CD45RO, CCR7, CD25, CD127, CD95 and CD27 were used to sort naive, central memory, regulatory and stem cell-like memory CD4+ T cells. All sorted populations exceeded 98% purity. PBMCs were isolated immediately by Lymphoprep density gradient centrifugation and stained directly without culture. So that batch effects would be minimized, each experiment stained and sorted samples in pairs, pairing one healthy donor with one patient. The entire amount of isolated RNA was reverse transcribed using the High Capacity cDNA Reverse Transcription Kit, so the sequenced TCRB transcripts were expressed ones. Deep immunoSEQ sequencing was applied to naive, central memory and regulatory T cell samples, giving an average of about 3.57 million total reads per sample. Sorted cells were lysed in RLT buffer and RNA was extracted with DNase-treated RNeasy Micro or Mini kits, depending on cell number. To prevent cross-contamination, every cell subset was processed on its own, while patient and healthy donor samples were processed together. TCRB sequences were amplified from cDNA with the immunoSEQ multiplex PCR, producing 87-bp fragments spanning the CDR3 region. The amplicons were sequenced using the Illumina HiSeq platform. In the paper's pipeline: Synthetic template baselines were used to correct PCR bias computationally, reads within Hamming distance 2 were collapsed, and singletons that could not be merged were discarded. Reads were aligned against IMGT so that V, D and J genes, CDR3 length and insertions or deletions at six rearrangement sites could be assigned. Within each subset, clonotype counts were normalized to the number of sorted cells before true diversity and Gini coefficients were calculated with the tcR R package. Repertoire sharing was quantified using the overlap coefficient calculated on TCRB nucleotide sequences. Drawn from immuneACCESS, this table holds only the in-frame rearrangements with V and J called that TCRdb kept. Clones are partly lost; checked studies trace under half to an unresolved V gene and leave the rest unexplained. D and trimming come from the DNA, and the V and J calls and clone size come from that table. The sample yields approximately 44,000 clones; about half were counted once. About 2.1% of the sample belongs to the ten largest clones.

The data were taken from a study of beta chain features in type 1 diabetes (dated by TCRdb to 2017 to 2018). At the level of the whole study: No differences in mean age, gender distribution, total cell number or subset yield were found between patients and healthy donors. Across all samples, some 110,000,000 sorted cells were examined, and cell number per subset correlated strongly with RNA yield. The study compared TCRB repertoires of sorted circulating CD4+ T cell subsets between recently diagnosed type 1 diabetes patients and matched healthy donors. Regulatory and stem cell-like memory subsets were isolated from only 8 patients and roughly eight healthy donors, whereas naive and central memory subsets came from all 30 or so donors.

What the work shows at the level of the full study, not this receptor alone: Naive, central memory and regulatory TCRB repertoires appeared to be more similar among patients than among healthy donors. A moderate but significant shortening of TCRB CDR3 length was observed in type 1 diabetes patients in all four CD4+ subsets. At VDJ recombination sites, type 1 diabetes patients had fewer insertions and more deleted nucleotides, which implies abnormalities in thymic rearrangement. PCR may preferentially amplify shorter templates, but because patient and control samples were amplified and corrected together, any resulting skew would affect both groups equally. Because cDNA rather than genomic DNA was sequenced, highly expressing activated cells could have been over-represented, although no difference in activation and CD3 levels was found between groups. Because small numbers of individuals were included in the HLA sub-analyses, any influence of HLA type on TCRB rearrangement was left unresolved.

The CDR3 has 16 amino acids, counting the end cysteine and phenylalanine. This entry keeps only the CDR3 DNA: 48 bases, framed from base 1. CDR1 and CDR2, looked up from the germline V gene, are SGHTS and YDEGEE. The V and J ends are trimmed by 0 bases and 5 bases, leaving 16 bases between them. The clonotype originates from a woman aged 18-30 years in good health. The sequenced sample consisted of Tregs from blood. The cell subset or site label corresponds to: regulatory CD4+ T cells. The V and J genes are TRBV5-8 and TRBJ2-3; TRBD1 is a possible D gene, resting on 6 matching bases. The CDR3 region has the sequence CASSLVLGTRRDTQYF. The sequence in DNA is TGTGCCAGCAGCTTGGTTTTAGGGACAAGGAGAGATACGCAGTATTTT.